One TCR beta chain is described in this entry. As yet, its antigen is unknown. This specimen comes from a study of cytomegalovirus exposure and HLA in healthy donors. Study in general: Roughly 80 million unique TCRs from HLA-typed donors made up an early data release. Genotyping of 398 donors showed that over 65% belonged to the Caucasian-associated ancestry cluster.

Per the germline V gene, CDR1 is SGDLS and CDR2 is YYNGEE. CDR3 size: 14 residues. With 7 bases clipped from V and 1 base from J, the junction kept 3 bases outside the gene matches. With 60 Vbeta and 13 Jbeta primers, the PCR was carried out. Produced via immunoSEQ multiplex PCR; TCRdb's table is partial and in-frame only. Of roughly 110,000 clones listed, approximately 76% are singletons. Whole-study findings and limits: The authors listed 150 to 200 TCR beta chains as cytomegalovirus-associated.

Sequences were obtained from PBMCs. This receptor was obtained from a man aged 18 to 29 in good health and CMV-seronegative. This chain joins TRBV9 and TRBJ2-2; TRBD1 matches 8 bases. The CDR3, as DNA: TGTGCCAGCCAGGGGGCGGGGAACACCGGGGAGCTGTTTTTT. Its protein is CASQGAGNTGELFF. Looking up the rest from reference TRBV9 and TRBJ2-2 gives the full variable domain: DSGVTQTPKHLITATGQRVTLRCSPRSGDLSVYWYQQSLDQGLQFLIQYYNGEERAKGNILERFSAQQFPDLHSELNLSSLELGDSALYFCASQGAGNTGELFFGEGSRLTVL.